This is a list of T cell receptor beta chains from one sample in a study of T-cell reconstitution after alpha-beta-depleted transplantation in children. TCRdb re-called the PCR reads through MiXCR, storing one row per CDR3 protein. Of 200,000 or so distinct CDR3 sequences listed, 7% to 9% are singletons. Sequenced here: PBMCs, mostly from graft donor cells, sampled 360 days after TCRalphabeta/CD19-depleted stem cell transplant. The source is a male patient between 2 and 10 years old who had a stem cell transplant for acute myeloid leukemia, so the T cells may come from the graft donor. The CDR3 runs from the conserved cysteine through the conserved F or W. A D gene is named only where the DNA matches it firmly. Clone size is not always given. Where it is, it says once, few, many or a class for expanded clones.

j_gene,v_gene,d_gene,abundance,CDR3nt,CDR3aa
TRBJ2-1,TRBV6-6,.,few,TGTGCCAGCGGAAGGGATGAGCAGTTCTTC,CASGRDEQFF
TRBJ1-1,TRBV29-1,.,.,TGCAGCGTTGATGGCCGCCAGGGTAGGGAAGCTTTCTTT,CSVDGRQGREAFF
TRBJ2-2,TRBV20-1,.,few,TGCAGTGCTAGAGATGGAGGCCTCCGCACACTCACCGGGGAGCTGTTTTTT,CSARDGGLRTLTGELFF
TRBJ1-4,TRBV5-1,.,few,TGCGCCAGCAGCTTGCTCGGGTCAAATGAAAAACTGTTTTTT,CASSLLGSNEKLFF
TRBJ2-7,TRBV20-1,TRBD1,many,TGCAGTGCTCGACAGGGGTCGTACTACGAGCAGTACTTC,CSARQGSYYEQYF
TRBJ2-2,TRBV13,TRBD2,.,TGTGCCACCCTCGGAGTAGCGGGTTCCGGGGAGCTGTTTTTT,CATLGVAGSGELFF
TRBJ2-7,TRBV6-5,.,many,TGTGCCAGCACCCCCGGCGGTACCTCCTACGAGCAGTACTTC,CASTPGGTSYEQYF
TRBJ1-2,TRBV7-9,TRBD1,few,TGTGCCAGCAGCTTAGTCACAGGGGCTAACTATGGCTACACCTTC,CASSLVTGANYGYTF
TRBJ1-2,TRBV29-1,.,many,TGCAGCGTTGCAGCTGGGGCGTCTAGGTATGGCTACACCTTC,CSVAAGASRYGYTF
TRBJ2-2,TRBV7-8,TRBD2,few,TGTGCCAGCAGCCGCACTATGTCCCTTACTAGCGGGAGGGCCGAAGAAAAAGTCGGGGAGCTGTTTTTT,CASSRTMSLTSGRAEEKVGELFF
TRBJ2-3,TRBV12-3/TRBV12-4,.,many,TGTGCCAGCAGCCATCACCGGGACTTAGGCACAGATACGCAGTATTTT,CASSHHRDLGTDTQYF
TRBJ1-6,TRBV5-1,.,few,TGCGCCAGCAGCTTAAGGGCCCTTGGGAGTAATTCACCCCTCCACTTT,CASSLRALGSNSPLHF
TRBJ2-3,TRBV20-1,TRBD1,many,TGCAGTGCTAGACCCGCCGGGACAGGGAGAGATACGCAGTATTTT,CSARPAGTGRDTQYF
TRBJ1-5,TRBV20-1,.,few,TGCAGTGCAAAACAGACCGGGCCTGGGGGCAATCAGCCCCAGCATTTT,CSAKQTGPGGNQPQHF
TRBJ2-7,TRBV5-5,.,many,TGTGCCAGCAGCTTACAGGGTAACTACGAGCAGTACTTC,CASSLQGNYEQYF
TRBJ2-1,TRBV5-6,.,.,TGTGCCACCGGAGATGAGCAGTTCTTC,CATGDEQFF
TRBJ2-1,TRBV12-3/TRBV12-4,.,.,TGTGCCAGCCTTTCCCCGCGACGGGAGCAGTTCTTC,CASLSPRREQFF
TRBJ1-1,TRBV5-6,TRBD1,many,TGTGCCAGCACTAGAACGGGACAGGGTCACACTGAAGCTTTCTTT,CASTRTGQGHTEAFF
TRBJ2-7,TRBV3-1,.,many,TGTGCCAGCAGCCAAAGGGCCGAGCAGTACTTC,CASSQRAEQYF
TRBJ2-3,TRBV11-2,.,many,TGTGCCAGCAGCTTAATGGGGGCAGATACGCAGTATTTT,CASSLMGADTQYF
TRBJ2-7,TRBV6-2/TRBV6-3,.,few,TGTGCCAGCAGTTACGAGGGGAACGAGCAGTACTTC,CASSYEGNEQYF
TRBJ2-1,TRBV12-3/TRBV12-4,TRBD2,.,TGTGCCAGCAGTTTCCCCCCGTTAGCGGGGGGGATTGAGCAGTTCTTC,CASSFPPLAGGIEQFF
TRBJ2-5,TRBV7-9,.,few,TGTGCCAGCAGCTTAGGGCGACACCAGCTCCAAGAGACCCAGTACTTC,CASSLGRHQLQETQYF
TRBJ2-1,TRBV7-2,.,.,TGTGCCAGCAGCCCGAGGATCTTC,CASSPRIF
TRBJ2-2,TRBV7-2,.,few,TGTGCCAGCAGCTGGCGATTACGGAGGAACACCGGGGAGCTGTTTTTT,CASSWRLRRNTGELFF
TRBJ1-2,TRBV20-1,TRBD1,few,TGCAGTGCTATAGACAGGGCCCTGGGCTACACCTTC,CSAIDRALGYTF
TRBJ2-1,TRBV5-1,.,many,TGCGCCAGCAGCCTTCAAACCTACAATGAGCAGTTCTTC,CASSLQTYNEQFF
TRBJ1-1,TRBV12-3/TRBV12-4,.,many,TGTGCCAGCAGTTTAAGAGGGAACACTGAAGCTTTCTTT,CASSLRGNTEAFF
TRBJ1-6,TRBV15,TRBD1,many,TGTGCCACCAGCAGAGCGGACAGGGCGAATAATTCACCCCTCCACTTT,CATSRADRANNSPLHF
TRBJ1-6,TRBV6-1,.,many,TGTGCCAGCAGGAGCGGAACTAACTATAATTCACCCCTCCACTTT,CASRSGTNYNSPLHF